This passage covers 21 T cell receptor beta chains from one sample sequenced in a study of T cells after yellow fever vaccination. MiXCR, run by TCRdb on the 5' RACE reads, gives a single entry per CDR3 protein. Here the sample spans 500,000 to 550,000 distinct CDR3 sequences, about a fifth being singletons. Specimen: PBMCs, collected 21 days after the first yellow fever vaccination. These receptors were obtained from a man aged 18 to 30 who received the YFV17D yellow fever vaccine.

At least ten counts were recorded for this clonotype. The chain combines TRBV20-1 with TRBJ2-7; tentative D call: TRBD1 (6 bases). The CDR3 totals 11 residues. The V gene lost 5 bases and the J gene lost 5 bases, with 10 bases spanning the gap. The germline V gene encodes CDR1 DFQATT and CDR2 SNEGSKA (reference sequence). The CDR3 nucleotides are TGCAGTGCTCTTCAGGGGAACGAGCAGTACGTC. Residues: CSALQGNEQYV.

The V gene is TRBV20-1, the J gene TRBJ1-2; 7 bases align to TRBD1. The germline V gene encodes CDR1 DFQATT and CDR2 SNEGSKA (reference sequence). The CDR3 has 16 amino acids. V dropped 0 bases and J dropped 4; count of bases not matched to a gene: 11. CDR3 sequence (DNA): TGCAGTGCTAGAGATCGGGCCCTGGGACAGCTCTATGGCTACACCTTC. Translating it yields CSARDRALGQLYGYTF.

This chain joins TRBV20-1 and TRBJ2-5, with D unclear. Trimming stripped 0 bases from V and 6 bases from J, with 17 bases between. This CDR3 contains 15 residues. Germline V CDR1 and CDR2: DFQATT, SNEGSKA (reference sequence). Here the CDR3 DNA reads TGCAGTGCTAGAGAATCCGTGTCAGCCACGAAGACCCAGTACTTC. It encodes CSARESVSATKTQYF.

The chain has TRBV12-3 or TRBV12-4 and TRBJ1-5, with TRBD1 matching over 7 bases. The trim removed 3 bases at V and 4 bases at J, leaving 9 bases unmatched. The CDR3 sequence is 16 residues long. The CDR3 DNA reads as TGTGCCAGCAGTTTGGGGCCACAGGGGCAAAATCAGCCCCAGCATTTT. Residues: CASSLGPQGQNQPQHF.

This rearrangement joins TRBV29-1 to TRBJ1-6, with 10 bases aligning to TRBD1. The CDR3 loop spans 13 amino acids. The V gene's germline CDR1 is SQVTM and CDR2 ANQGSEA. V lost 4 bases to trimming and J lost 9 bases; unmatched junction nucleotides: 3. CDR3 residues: CSVGQGAGSPLHF. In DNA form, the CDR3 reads TGCAGCGTTGGACAGGGGGCAGGTTCACCCCTCCACTTT.

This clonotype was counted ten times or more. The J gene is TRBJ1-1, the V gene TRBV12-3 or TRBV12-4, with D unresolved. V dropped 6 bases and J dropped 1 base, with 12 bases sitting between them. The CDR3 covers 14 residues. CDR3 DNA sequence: TGTGCCAGCAGGGTGTCGGGATCGAACACTGAAGCTTTCTTT. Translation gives CASRVSGSNTEAFF.

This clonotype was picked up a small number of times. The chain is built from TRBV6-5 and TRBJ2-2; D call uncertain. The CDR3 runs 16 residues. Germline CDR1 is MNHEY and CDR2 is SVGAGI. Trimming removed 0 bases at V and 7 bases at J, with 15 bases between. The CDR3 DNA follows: TGTGCCAGCAGTTACTCCTCCGGCCTTGGGATCGGGGAGCTGTTTTTT. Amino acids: CASSYSSGLGIGELFF.

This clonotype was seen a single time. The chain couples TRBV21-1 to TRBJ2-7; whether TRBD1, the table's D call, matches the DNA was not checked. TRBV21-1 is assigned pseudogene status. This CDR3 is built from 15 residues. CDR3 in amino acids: CASSKGQGGSYEQYV. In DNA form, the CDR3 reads TGTGCCAGCAGCAAGGGACAGGGAGGCTCCTACGAGCAGTACGTC.

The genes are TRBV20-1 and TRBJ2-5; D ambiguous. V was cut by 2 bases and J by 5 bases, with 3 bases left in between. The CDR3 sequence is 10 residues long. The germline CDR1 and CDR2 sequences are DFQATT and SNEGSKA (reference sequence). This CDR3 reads CSARIETQYF. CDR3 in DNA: TGCAGTGCTAGAATCGAGACCCAGTACTTC.

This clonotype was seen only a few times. CDR3 sequence reads: CASSWLAGVNEQFF. CDR3 nucleotide sequence: TGCGCCAGCAGCTGGCTAGCGGGGGTCAATGAGCAGTTCTTC. This chain connects TRBV5-1 to TRBJ2-1; 10 bases agree with TRBD2. Germline CDR1 and CDR2: SGHRS and YFSETQ. The CDR3 runs 14 residues. Trimming took 3 bases from V and 6 from J; bases not matched to a gene: 3.

The CDR3 loop is CSATGQGVIEQFF. Here the CDR3 DNA reads TGCAGTGCTACGGGACAGGGAGTTATTGAGCAGTTCTTC. The chain couples TRBV20-1 to TRBJ2-1; 9 nucleotides match TRBD1. This CDR3 contains 13 residues. CDR1 and CDR2 (germline): DFQATT, SNEGSKA (reference sequence). The junction had 7 bases not matched to a gene; V was cut back by 4 bases and J by 9 bases.

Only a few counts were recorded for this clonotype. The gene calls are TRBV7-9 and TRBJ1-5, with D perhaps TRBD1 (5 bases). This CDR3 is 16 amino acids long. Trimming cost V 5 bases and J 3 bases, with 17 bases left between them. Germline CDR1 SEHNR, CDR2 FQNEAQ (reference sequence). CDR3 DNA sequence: TGTGCCAGCAGCCAAGGGCGCGGGGGGACCAATCAGCCCCAGCATTTT. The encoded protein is CASSQGRGGTNQPQHF.

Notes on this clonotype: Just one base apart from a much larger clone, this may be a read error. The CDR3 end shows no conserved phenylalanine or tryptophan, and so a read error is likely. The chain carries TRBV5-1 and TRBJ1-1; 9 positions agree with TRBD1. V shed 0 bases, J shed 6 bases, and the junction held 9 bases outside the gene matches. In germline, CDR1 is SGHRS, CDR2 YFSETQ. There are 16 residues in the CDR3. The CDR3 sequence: CASSLAGQGKYPEAFS. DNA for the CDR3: TGCGCCAGCAGCTTGGCCGGACAGGGGAAGTATCCTGAAGCTTTCTCT.

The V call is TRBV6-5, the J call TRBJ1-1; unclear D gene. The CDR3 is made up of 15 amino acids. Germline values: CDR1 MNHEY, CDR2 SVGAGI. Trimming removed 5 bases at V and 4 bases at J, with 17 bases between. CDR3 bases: TGTGCCAGCAGTCACGGGATCCCAGTGGGCACTGAAGCTTTCTTT. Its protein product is CASSHGIPVGTEAFF.

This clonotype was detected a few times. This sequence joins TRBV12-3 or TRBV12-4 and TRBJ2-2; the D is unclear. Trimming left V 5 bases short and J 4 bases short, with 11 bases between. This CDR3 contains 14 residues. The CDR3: CASSMDRGTGELFF. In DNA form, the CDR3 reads TGTGCCAGCAGTATGGACCGAGGCACCGGGGAGCTGTTTTTT.

This chain's CDR3 is CASSYTYQPQHF. The CDR3 nucleotides are TGTGCCAGCAGTTACACCTATCAGCCCCAGCATTTT. V gene TRBV6-2 or TRBV6-3 combines with J gene TRBJ1-5; D uncertain. Trimming left V 2 bases short and J 5 bases short, with 4 bases between. Per the germline V gene, CDR1 is MNHEY and CDR2 is SVGEGT. This CDR3 is 12 amino acids long.

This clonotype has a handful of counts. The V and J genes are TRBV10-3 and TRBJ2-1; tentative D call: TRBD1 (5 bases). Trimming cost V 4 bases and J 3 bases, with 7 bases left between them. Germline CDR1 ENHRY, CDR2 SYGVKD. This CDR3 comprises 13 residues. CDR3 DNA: TGTGCCATCAGTGTGGACAACTACAATGAGCAGTTCTTC. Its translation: CAISVDNYNEQFF.

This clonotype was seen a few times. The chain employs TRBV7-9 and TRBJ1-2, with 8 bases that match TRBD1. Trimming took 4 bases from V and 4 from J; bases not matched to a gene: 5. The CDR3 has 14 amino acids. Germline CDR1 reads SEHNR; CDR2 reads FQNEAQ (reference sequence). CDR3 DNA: TGTGCCAGCAGCTCCCGACAGGGGATCTATGGCTACACCTTC. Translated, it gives CASSSRQGIYGYTF. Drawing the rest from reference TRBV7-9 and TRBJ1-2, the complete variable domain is DTGVSQNPRHKITKRGQNVTFRCDPISEHNRLYWYRQTLGQGPEFLTYFQNEAQLEKSRLLSDRFSAERPKGSFSTLEIQRTEQGDSAMYLCASSSRQGIYGYTFGSGTRLTVV.

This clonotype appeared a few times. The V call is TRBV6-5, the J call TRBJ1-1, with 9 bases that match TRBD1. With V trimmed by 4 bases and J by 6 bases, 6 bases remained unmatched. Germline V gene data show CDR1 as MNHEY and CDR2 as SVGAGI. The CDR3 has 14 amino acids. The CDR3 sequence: CASSFGQGKAEAFF. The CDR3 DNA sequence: TGTGCCAGCAGTTTCGGACAGGGGAAGGCTGAAGCTTTCTTT.

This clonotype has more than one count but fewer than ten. The CDR3 sequence is CASSRGTSVPWDKNIQYF. The CDR3 bases are TGTGCCAGCAGCCGCGGGACTAGCGTCCCCTGGGACAAAAACATTCAGTACTTC. V is TRBV3-1 and J is TRBJ2-4, with 10 bases lining up with TRBD2. After removal of 4 bases from V and 3 bases from J, the junction contained 12 bases not matched to a gene. The CDR3 has 18 amino acids. Germline assignment: CDR1 LGHDT and CDR2 YNNKEL (reference sequence).

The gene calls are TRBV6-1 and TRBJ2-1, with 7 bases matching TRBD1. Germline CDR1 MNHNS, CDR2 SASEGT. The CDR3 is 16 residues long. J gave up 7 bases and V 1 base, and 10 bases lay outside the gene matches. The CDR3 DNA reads TGTGCCAGCAGTGAAGTGAGGGGGCATGTTGTGAATGAGCAGTTCTTC. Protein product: CASSEVRGHVVNEQFF.